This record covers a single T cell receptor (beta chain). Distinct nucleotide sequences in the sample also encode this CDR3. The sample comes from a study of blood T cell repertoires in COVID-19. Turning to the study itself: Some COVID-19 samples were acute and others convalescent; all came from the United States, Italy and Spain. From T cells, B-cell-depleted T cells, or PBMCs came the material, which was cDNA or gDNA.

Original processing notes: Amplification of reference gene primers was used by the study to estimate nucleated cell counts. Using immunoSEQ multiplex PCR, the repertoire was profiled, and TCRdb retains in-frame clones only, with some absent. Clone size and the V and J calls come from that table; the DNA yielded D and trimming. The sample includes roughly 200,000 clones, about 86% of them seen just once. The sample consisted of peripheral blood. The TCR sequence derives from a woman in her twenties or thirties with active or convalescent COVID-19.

The CDR3 here is CASSLRLATYNEQFF. The CDR3 DNA follows: TGTGCCAGCAGCCTCCGACTAGCGACCTACAATGAGCAGTTCTTC. The rearrangement uses TRBV7-6 and TRBJ2-1, with 8 bases identical to TRBD2. Germline V lookup: CDR1 SGHVS, CDR2 FNYEAQ. The CDR3 loop spans 15 amino acids. V gave up 5 bases and J gave up 2 bases; unmatched junction bases: 5.